This T cell receptor beta chain was recorded in a study of CD8 T cells in Susac syndrome. Trimming removed 6 bases at V and 8 bases at J, with 8 bases between. CDR1 DFQATT and CDR2 SNEGSKA come from the germline V gene (reference sequence). The CDR3 runs 10 residues. Reverse transcription of about 0.5 to 1 ug RNA was carried out with random hexamers. Amplification of TCR beta CDR3 used immunoSEQ multiplex PCR across 54 Vbeta and 13 Jbeta. Using its own MiXCR run on the immunoSEQ multiplex PCR reads, TCRdb lists one record per CDR3 protein. Of 190,000 or so distinct CDR3 sequences listed, 85% to 95% are singletons.

The sample was CD4+ T cells from PBMCs. This TCR was recovered from a human donor with multiple sclerosis. The rearrangement links TRBV20-1 to TRBJ2-1, with D unclear. In DNA form, the CDR3 reads TGCAGTGCCCTGTCGGATGAGCAGTTCTTC. Its protein product is CSALSDEQFF.